This record concerns one TCR beta chain sequence. In the authors' workflow: Quantification of nucleated cells was approximated via reference gene primer amplification. Assay used: immunoSEQ multiplex PCR; TCRdb lists only in-frame clones, some missing. Clone size and V and J calls were adopted from that table, with D and trimming inferred from the DNA. The table shows approximately 45,000 clones, with around 87% occurring only once. V was trimmed by 1 base and J by 6 bases, leaving 5 bases between them. Germline V gene data show CDR1 as KGHDR and CDR2 as SFDVKD. The CDR3 is 12 amino acids. This sample was included in a study of blood T cell repertoires in COVID-19. At the level of the study: Acute-phase and convalescent COVID-19 samples originated in the United States, Italy and Spain.

The chain carries TRBV24-1 and TRBJ1-2; D not certain. The sequencing sample was made of peripheral blood. The TCR originated in an elderly woman with COVID-19, enrolled during active disease. CDR3 coding DNA: TGTGCCACCAGTGATTTCCGAGATGGCTACACCTTC. It encodes CATSDFRDGYTF.